This T cell receptor beta chain is drawn from a study of blood T cell repertoires in COVID-19. The cohort comprised adults aged about 18 to 100 years residing in about two dozen US areas. Donors were grouped by their self-reported clinical history. With 5 bases clipped from V and 4 bases from J, the junction kept 9 bases outside the gene matches. The CDR3 is 17 amino acids. Germline lookup yields CDR1 SGHDN and CDR2 FVKESK. In the original analysis: Nucleated cell number was recorded as an estimate derived from reference gene primer amplification. This table comes from immunoSEQ multiplex PCR, and its TCRdb copy is limited to in-frame clones, with some not included. V and J calls and clone size are as listed in that table; D and trimming were resolved from the DNA. Found here are approximately 210,000 clones, under 90% of them singletons; the top ten hold 8% to 9%. This clone was seen just once.

The clonotype originates from a woman aged 45 to 65 with acute COVID-19. This chain joins TRBV14 and TRBJ2-6, with 9 bases matching TRBD1. Sequencing was performed on PBMCs or T cells enriched from blood (not recorded which). CDR3 nucleotides: TGTGCCAGCAGCGCCCGGGACAGGGTCTCCGGGGCCAACGTCCTGACTTTC. Its translation: CASSARDRVSGANVLTF.